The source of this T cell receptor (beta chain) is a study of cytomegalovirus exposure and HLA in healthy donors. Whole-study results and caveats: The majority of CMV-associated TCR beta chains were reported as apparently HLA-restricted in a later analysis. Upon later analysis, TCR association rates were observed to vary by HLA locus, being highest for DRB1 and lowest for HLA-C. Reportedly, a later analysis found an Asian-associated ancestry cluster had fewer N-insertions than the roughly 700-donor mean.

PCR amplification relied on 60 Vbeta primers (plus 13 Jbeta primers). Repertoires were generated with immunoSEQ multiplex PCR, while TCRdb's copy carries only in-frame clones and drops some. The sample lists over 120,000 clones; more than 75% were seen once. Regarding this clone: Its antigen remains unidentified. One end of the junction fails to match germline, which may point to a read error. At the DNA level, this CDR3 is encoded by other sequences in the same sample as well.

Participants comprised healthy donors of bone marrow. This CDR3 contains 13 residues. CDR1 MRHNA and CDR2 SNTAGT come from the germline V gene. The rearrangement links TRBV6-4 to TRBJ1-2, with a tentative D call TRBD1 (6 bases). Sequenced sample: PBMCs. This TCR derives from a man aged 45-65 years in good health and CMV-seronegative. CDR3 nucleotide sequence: TGCGCCAGCAGTGCGGACAGTAACTATGGCTACACCTTC. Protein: CASSADSNYGYTF.